This TCR beta chain emerged from a study of T-cell reconstitution after alpha-beta-depleted transplantation in children. This clonotype was seen ten or more times. During its preparation, the TCRbeta library received unique molecular identifiers. MiXCR, run by TCRdb on the PCR reads, gives a single entry per CDR3 protein. The profile shows about 610,000 distinct CDR3 sequences, more than 9% of them singletons. This CDR3 region has 16 residues. The V gene's germline CDR1 is SQVTM and CDR2 ANQGSEA. V dropped 4 bases and J dropped 2; count of bases not matched to a gene: 5. This sequence originates from a human donor who donated a stem cell graft to a child with acute myeloid leukemia. The chain carries TRBV29-1 and TRBJ2-7; 16 nucleotides align to TRBD2. This specimen consisted of PBMCs from the stem cell graft donor, obtained from the stem cell graft. CDR3 residues: CSVGGLAGGPTYEQYF. The CDR3 nucleotides are TGCAGCGTTGGGGGACTAGCGGGAGGGCCTACCTACGAGCAGTACTTC.